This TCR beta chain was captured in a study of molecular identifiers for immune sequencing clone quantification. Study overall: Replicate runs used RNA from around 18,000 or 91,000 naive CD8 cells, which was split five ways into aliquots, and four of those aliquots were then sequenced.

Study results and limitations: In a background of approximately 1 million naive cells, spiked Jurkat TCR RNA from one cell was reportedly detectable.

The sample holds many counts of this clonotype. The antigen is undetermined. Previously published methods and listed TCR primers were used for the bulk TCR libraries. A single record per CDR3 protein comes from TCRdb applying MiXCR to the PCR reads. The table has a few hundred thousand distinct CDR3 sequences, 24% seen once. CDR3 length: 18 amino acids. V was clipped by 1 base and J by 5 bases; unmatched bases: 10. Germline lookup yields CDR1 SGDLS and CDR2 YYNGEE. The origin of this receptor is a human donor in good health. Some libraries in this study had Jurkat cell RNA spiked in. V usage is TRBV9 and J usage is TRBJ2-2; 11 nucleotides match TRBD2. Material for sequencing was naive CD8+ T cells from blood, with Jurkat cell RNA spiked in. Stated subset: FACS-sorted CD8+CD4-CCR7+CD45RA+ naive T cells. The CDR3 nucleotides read TGTGCCAGCAGCGTAATGATAGCGGGAGGGCCGGATACCGGGGAGCTGTTTTTT. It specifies CASSVMIAGGPDTGELFF.